The T cell receptor (beta chain) under discussion was sequenced for a study of blood T cell repertoires in COVID-19. The CDR3 totals 14 residues. With V trimmed by 4 bases and J by 3 bases, 7 bases remained unmatched. CDR1 SGHRS and CDR2 YFSETQ come from the germline V gene. TCRdb's copy holds only in-frame clones and misses some; the assay was immunoSEQ multiplex PCR. The table lists some 240,000 clones, about 79% of them singletons. The source is a woman aged 40 to 49 who had recovered from COVID-19. Sequenced input: peripheral blood. J is TRBJ2-7 and V is TRBV5-1, with 7 bases fitting TRBD1. CDR3 sequence (DNA): TGCGCCAGCAGCGTCCCAGGGGGTCTCTACGAGCAGTACTTC. It specifies CASSVPGGLYEQYF.